The 31 T cell receptor beta chains given below trace back to one sample, sequenced in a study of graft-versus-host responses after intestinal transplantation. Antigen specificity for these receptors is unknown. Using immunoSEQ multiplex PCR, the repertoire was profiled, and TCRdb retains in-frame clones only, with some absent. Found here are about 97,000 clones, roughly 91% of them singletons; the top ten hold approximately 0.18%. The sample here was unstimulated CD4+ T cells sorted from spleen or lymph node cells, taken before transplant. The receptors derive from a human donor who was the organ donor for an intestinal transplant.

The rearrangement uses TRBV5-1 and TRBJ1-2, with D perhaps TRBD1 (6 bases). This CDR3 has 15 residues. Germline loops: CDR1 SGHRS, CDR2 YFSETQ. Trimming cost V 0 bases and J 4 bases, with 13 bases left between them. CDR3 coding DNA: TGCGCCAGCAGCTTGGAGGGGGAAGGCAGCTATGGCTACACCTTC. Encoded protein: CASSLEGEGSYGYTF.

This clone was observed a single time. The chain combines TRBV27 with TRBJ2-3; the D gene is possibly TRBD2 (6 bases). V lost 4 bases to trimming and J lost 0 bases, with 11 bases between them. Germline CDR1 reads MNHEY; CDR2 reads SMNVEV (reference sequence). This CDR3 is 15 amino acids long. CDR3 protein: CASSSLAGSTDTQYF. For the CDR3, the DNA is TGTGCCAGCAGTTCCCTGGCGGGGAGCACAGATACGCAGTATTTT.

V usage is TRBV2 and J usage is TRBJ2-2, with 7 nucleotides matching TRBD1. Germline V gene sequence: CDR1 SNHLY, CDR2 FYNNEI. The ends lost 4 bases at V and 8 bases at J; junction bases unmatched: 7. The CDR3 loop spans 14 amino acids. CDR3 sequence reads: CASSALGGSGELFF. The DNA of the CDR3 is TGTGCCAGCAGTGCTCTAGGGGGCTCAGGGGAGCTGTTTTTT.

This clone was seen only once. This chain connects TRBV18 to TRBJ2-5; no clear D. The last part of the DNA fits TRBJ2-7 better; the J call may be wrong. Germline CDR1 and CDR2: KGHSH and LQKENI. This CDR3 spans 12 amino acids. CDR3 amino acids: CASSQPPYEQYF. DNA of the CDR3: TGTGCCAGCTCACAACCCCCCTACGAGCAGTACTTC.

The chain couples TRBV28 to TRBJ1-3; tentative D call: TRBD1 (6 bases). The CDR3 runs 15 residues. The germline CDR1 and CDR2 sequences are MDHEN and SYDVKM. Trimming took 6 bases from V and 4 from J, leaving 16 bases between them. CDR3 sequence reads: CASRSGGRSGNTIYF. The CDR3 DNA sequence: TGTGCCAGCAGGTCTGGGGGCCGTTCGGGAAACACCATATATTTT. Filled out from reference TRBV28 and TRBJ1-3, the complete variable domain reads DVKVTQSSRYLVKRTGEKVFLECVQDMDHENMFWYRQDPGLGLRLIYFSYDVKMKEKGDIPEGYSVSREKKERFSLILESASTNQTSMYLCASRSGGRSGNTIYFGEGSWLTVV.

The V and J genes are TRBV5-1 and TRBJ2-3, with D maybe TRBD2 (7 bases). Germline V gene sequence: CDR1 SGHRS, CDR2 YFSETQ. This CDR3 region has 14 residues. V was cut by 4 bases and J by 5 bases, with 14 bases left in between. The CDR3 nucleotides are TGCGCCAGCAGCCATCGGGGGGCCGGAGATACGCAGTATTTT. It encodes CASSHRGAGDTQYF.

The chain employs TRBV10-3 and TRBJ1-4; D is possibly TRBD1 (5 bases). The CDR3 has 13 amino acids. Between the trimmed V and J ends, which lost 7 bases and 2 bases, there was a span of 8 bases. Germline CDR1 is ENHRY and CDR2 is SYGVKD. The CDR3 DNA sequence: TGTGCCATCAATTCAGGGACTAATGAAAAACTGTTTTTT. Encoded protein: CAINSGTNEKLFF.

The chain combines TRBV7-8 with TRBJ2-5, with a weak D call TRBD2 (5 bases). The CDR3 length is 13 residues. Trimming took 3 bases from V and 4 from J, leaving 9 bases between them. Germline-derived CDR1 and CDR2 are SGHVS and FQNEAQ. DNA for the CDR3: TGTGCCAGCAGCTTCAAGCGGCGAGAGACCCAGTACTTC. It specifies CASSFKRRETQYF.

This clone appeared once. The V call is TRBV6-7, the J call TRBJ2-2, with 10 bases that match TRBD2. TRBV6-7 falls under the ORF class, with uncertain function. There are 16 residues in the CDR3. Trimming cost V 5 bases and J 3 bases; bases outside gene matches: 6. The CDR3 nucleotides read TGTGCCAGCAGTCCCATCGGGACTAGCGACACCGGGGAGCTGTTTTTT. Its translation is CASSPIGTSDTGELFF.

DNA for the CDR3: TGTGCCAGCTCACCACTTATACAGGCTCCTTCCTACGAGCAGTACTTC. Translation: CASSPLIQAPSYEQYF. The V gene is TRBV18, the J gene TRBJ2-7, with D tentatively TRBD1 (5 bases). V lost 1 base and J 1 base, leaving 14 bases between the germline ends. CDR3 length equals 16 residues. Germline V gene data show CDR1 as KGHSH and CDR2 as LQKENI.

V gene TRBV30 combines with J gene TRBJ2-7; TRBD2 matches at 7 bases. The CDR3 has 12 amino acids. J was trimmed by 5 bases and V by 2 bases; bases with no gene match: 3. Germline V gene sequence: CDR1 GTSNPN, CDR2 SVGIG (reference sequence). This CDR3 is CAWSRTSHEQYF. The CDR3 nucleotides read TGTGCCTGGAGTCGGACTAGTCACGAGCAGTACTTC. The whole variable domain, filled in from reference TRBV30 and TRBJ2-7, reads SQTIHQWPATLVQPVGSPLSLECTVEGTSNPNLYWYRQAAGRGLQLLFYSVGIGQISSEVPQNLSASRPQDRQFILSSKKLLLSDSGFYLCAWSRTSHEQYFGPGTRLTVT.

This rearrangement joins TRBV27 to TRBJ1-6; 7 positions match TRBD1. With 3 bases clipped from V and 10 bases from J, the junction kept 9 bases outside the gene matches. The CDR3 has 15 residues. The germline gives CDR1 MNHEY, CDR2 SMNVEV (reference sequence). As DNA, the CDR3 is TGTGCCAGCAGTTTCAGAGGGGGCGTTGGGTCACCCCTCCACTTT. Protein product: CASSFRGGVGSPLHF.

The chain couples TRBV4-1 to TRBJ1-5; D remains ambiguous. Germline values: CDR1 MGHRA, CDR2 YSYEKL. The V and J ends lost 2 bases and 0 bases respectively, with 8 bases between them. CDR3 length equals 15 residues. The CDR3 bases are TGCGCCAGCAGCCAAATTAGTGATAGCAATCAGCCCCAGCATTTT. Its protein product is CASSQISDSNQPQHF.

V usage is TRBV7-2 and J usage is TRBJ2-5; 12 bases agree with TRBD2. V shed 1 base and J 9 bases; nucleotides not matched to a gene: 9. The CDR3 consists of 16 residues. The V gene's germline CDR1 is SGHTA and CDR2 FQGNSA. Here the CDR3 reads CASSLDPSGGVGSQYF. The CDR3 region has the DNA TGTGCCAGCAGCTTAGACCCTAGCGGGGGGGTGGGGTCCCAGTACTTC.

The chain combines TRBV4-1 with TRBJ2-7; a possible D gene is TRBD1 (6 bases). Germline lookup yields CDR1 MGHRA and CDR2 YSYEKL. This CDR3 spans 17 amino acids. The V and J ends lost 2 bases and 4 bases respectively, with 21 bases between them. The CDR3: CASSQQIQGPLRYEQYF. The CDR3, as DNA: TGCGCCAGCAGCCAACAGATTCAGGGGCCTCTTAGATACGAGCAGTACTTC.

This chain joins TRBV2 and TRBJ2-1; 12 bases are a match to TRBD2. The CDR3 runs 14 residues. V lost 9 bases and J lost 12; bases outside the gene matches: 12. The germline CDR1 and CDR2 sequences are SNHLY and FYNNEI. The CDR3: CASGRTSGVGGQFF. The CDR3, as DNA: TGTGCCAGTGGGCGGACTAGCGGGGTGGGAGGGCAGTTCTTC.

The V gene is TRBV4-3, the J gene TRBJ1-5, with TRBD1 matching over 10 bases. In germline, CDR1 is LGHNA, CDR2 YSLEER. J was trimmed by 6 bases and V by 4 bases; bases with no gene match: 0. CDR3 size: 13 residues. The chain's CDR3 is CASSRDRGQPQHF. CDR3 DNA sequence: TGCGCCAGCAGCCGGGACAGGGGTCAGCCCCAGCATTTT.

V usage is TRBV19 and J usage is TRBJ2-6; D is unresolved. The V and J ends lost 7 bases and 2 bases respectively, with 15 bases between them. Looked up from germline, CDR1 is LNHDA and CDR2 is SQIVND (reference sequence). CDR3 length: 16 amino acids. The CDR3 here is CASNSGFWAGANVLTF. CDR3 coding DNA: TGTGCCAGTAATTCCGGGTTTTGGGCTGGGGCCAACGTCCTGACTTTC.

The gene calls are TRBV11-2 and TRBJ2-7; 10 bases are shared with TRBD1. The germline V gene has CDR1 SGHAT and CDR2 FQNNGV. Trimming removed 5 bases from V and 5 bases from J; junction bases left unmatched: 9. This CDR3 comprises 15 residues. This CDR3 is CASSRPGTGAHEQYF. In DNA, the CDR3 is TGTGCCAGCAGCCGCCCCGGGACAGGGGCCCACGAGCAGTACTTC. Looking up the rest from reference TRBV11-2 and TRBJ2-7 gives the full variable domain: EAGVAQSPRYKIIEKRQSVAFWCNPISGHATLYWYQQILGQGPKLLIQFQNNGVVDDSQLPKDRFSAERLKGVDSTLKIQPAKLEDSAVYLCASSRPGTGAHEQYFGPGTRLTVT.

The V gene is TRBV28, the J gene TRBJ2-4; TRBD1 matches 8 bases. This CDR3 has 15 amino acids. Per the germline V gene, CDR1 is MDHEN and CDR2 is SYDVKM. V lost 6 bases to trimming and J lost 4 bases; unmatched junction nucleotides: 8. CDR3 DNA sequence: TGTGCCAGCAGCCCGACAGGGGTTGGGAAAAACATTCAGTACTTC. This sequence encodes CASSPTGVGKNIQYF. The whole variable domain, filled in from reference TRBV28 and TRBJ2-4, reads DVKVTQSSRYLVKRTGEKVFLECVQDMDHENMFWYRQDPGLGLRLIYFSYDVKMKEKGDIPEGYSVSREKKERFSLILESASTNQTSMYLCASSPTGVGKNIQYFGAGTRLSVL.

The rearrangement links TRBV30 to TRBJ2-3; 8 bases fit TRBD2. CDR1 is GTSNPN, CDR2 SVGIG, per germline (reference sequence). Germline trimming cut 3 bases from V and 6 bases from J; bases unmatched to any gene: 8. CDR3 length: 14 residues. Written as DNA, the CDR3 is TGTGCCTGGAGGCGGGCGGGGGGCCAGGATACGCAGTATTTT. Amino acid sequence: CAWRRAGGQDTQYF. Combining the CDR3 with reference TRBV30 and TRBJ2-3 gives the whole variable domain SQTIHQWPATLVQPVGSPLSLECTVEGTSNPNLYWYRQAAGRGLQLLFYSVGIGQISSEVPQNLSASRPQDRQFILSSKKLLLSDSGFYLCAWRRAGGQDTQYFGPGTRLTVL.

V and J are TRBV6-5 and TRBJ2-7; tentatively, D is TRBD1 (6 bases). CDR1 and CDR2 from the germline V gene are MNHEY and SVGAGI. Trimming left V 2 bases short and J 2 bases short, with 10 bases between. CDR3 length equals 14 residues. The CDR3: CASSYGTLAYEQYF. CDR3 sequence (DNA): TGTGCCAGCAGTTACGGGACACTTGCCTACGAGCAGTACTTC.

Concerning this clone: Relative to the germline gene, one junction end is altered; a read error may explain this. V and J are TRBV7-7 and TRBJ2-2; D might be TRBD1 (5 bases). This CDR3 spans 14 amino acids. CDR1 and CDR2 (germline): SSHAT, FNYEAQ (reference sequence). The CDR3 coding sequence is TGTGCTAGCAGCTTTCTGCAGGGTTCCGGGGAGCTGTTTTTT. Encoded protein: CASSFLQGSGELFF.

CDR3 in DNA: TGTGCCAGCAGCCGGACAGTTTATAATTCACCCCTCCACTTT. This encodes CASSRTVYNSPLHF. This chain joins TRBV2 and TRBJ1-6, with a weak D call TRBD1 (6 bases). Germline loops: CDR1 SNHLY, CDR2 FYNNEI. CDR3 length equals 14 residues. V lost 6 bases, J lost 4 bases, and 10 bases lay in between.

The chain joins TRBV11-2 to TRBJ2-7; 9 nucleotides align to TRBD2. The CDR3 runs to 16 residues. Germline V CDR1 and CDR2: SGHAT, FQNNGV. V lost 0 bases to trimming and J lost 3 bases; unmatched junction nucleotides: 6. The CDR3 sequence: CASSLDPTSGRYEQYF. In nucleotides, the CDR3 is TGTGCCAGCAGCTTAGATCCCACTAGCGGGCGCTACGAGCAGTACTTC.

In this sample, this clone turned up a few times. V usage is TRBV5-1 and J usage is TRBJ1-3, with TRBD1 as a possible D gene (5 bases). The germline gives CDR1 SGHRS, CDR2 YFSETQ. V lost 4 bases and J lost 8, with 13 bases in between. The CDR3 contains 13 residues. CDR3 sequence (DNA): TGCGCCAGCAGCGGAATTCCGGGGGACACCATATATTTT. Translating gives CASSGIPGDTIYF.

This rearrangement joins TRBV9 to TRBJ2-2, with 10 positions matching TRBD1. J gave up 6 bases and V 2 bases, and 7 bases lay outside the gene matches. Per germline, CDR1 SGDLS and CDR2 YYNGEE. This CDR3 has 16 residues. The CDR3 region has the DNA TGTGCCAGCAGCGTTGTGGGACAGGGGAGGTCCGGGGAGCTGTTTTTT. Encoded protein: CASSVVGQGRSGELFF.

This clone was observed a handful of times. This chain uses TRBV9 with TRBJ1-3; 9 bases match TRBD1. The CDR3 runs to 16 residues. J gave up 4 bases and V 3 bases, and 8 bases lay outside the gene matches. Germline loops: CDR1 SGDLS, CDR2 YYNGEE. CDR3 DNA sequence: TGTGCCAGCAGCGCTCAACAGGGGGCGTACGGAAACACCATATATTTT. It specifies CASSAQQGAYGNTIYF.

The chain uses TRBV4-3 and TRBJ2-7, with TRBD2 matching 8 bases. V trimming: 4 bases; J trimming: 3 bases; junction bases outside the gene matches: 2. This CDR3 spans 13 amino acids. CDR1 LGHNA and CDR2 YSLEER come from the germline V gene. CDR3 DNA: TGCGCCAGCAGCCCCCGGGGGGGCTACGAGCAGTACTTC. Its translation is CASSPRGGYEQYF.

The gene calls are TRBV7-9 and TRBJ2-5, with 7 bases that match TRBD1. The germline V gene has CDR1 SEHNR and CDR2 FQNEAQ (reference sequence). The CDR3 extends over 16 amino acids. With V trimmed by 2 bases and J by 2 bases, 8 bases remained unmatched. CDR3 loop: CASSLKGGAHQETQYF. The CDR3 DNA reads as TGTGCCAGCAGCTTAAAAGGGGGCGCCCATCAAGAGACCCAGTACTTC.

This chain links TRBV7-2 with TRBJ1-4; D ambiguous. This CDR3 is built from 13 residues. Germline V gene sequence: CDR1 SGHTA, CDR2 FQGNSA. V was pared by 1 base and J by 9 bases, with 9 bases between. DNA for the CDR3: TGTGCCAGCAGCTTAGGGGAGAAGAAAAAACTGTTTTTT. Translation: CASSLGEKKKLFF. Supplemented by reference TRBV7-2 and TRBJ1-4, the full variable domain reads GAGVSQSPSNKVTEKGKDVELRCDPISGHTALYWYRQSLGQGLEFLIYFQGNSAPDKSGLPSDRFSAERTGGSVSTLTIQRTQQEDSAVYLCASSLGEKKKLFFGSGTQLSVL.